The sequence of this T cell receptor (beta chain) was determined in a study of blood T cell repertoires in COVID-19. The germline V and J ends were trimmed by 4 bases and 2 bases, with 13 bases remaining between them. The CDR3 totals 15 residues. Germline loops: CDR1 SGDLS, CDR2 YYNGEE. TCRdb's copy holds only in-frame clones and misses some; the assay was immunoSEQ multiplex PCR. The sample holds some 180,000 clones; roughly 84% are singletons and the top ten take 6.5% to 8.5%. V and J are TRBV9 and TRBJ2-1; tentatively, D is TRBD2 (6 bases). The sample comprised peripheral blood. This receptor was obtained from a woman aged 40 to 50 with COVID-19, enrolled during active disease. The CDR3 DNA is TGTGCCAGCAGCTTCGGGAGTGTCGCCTACAATGAGCAGTTCTTC. Protein sequence: CASSFGSVAYNEQFF.